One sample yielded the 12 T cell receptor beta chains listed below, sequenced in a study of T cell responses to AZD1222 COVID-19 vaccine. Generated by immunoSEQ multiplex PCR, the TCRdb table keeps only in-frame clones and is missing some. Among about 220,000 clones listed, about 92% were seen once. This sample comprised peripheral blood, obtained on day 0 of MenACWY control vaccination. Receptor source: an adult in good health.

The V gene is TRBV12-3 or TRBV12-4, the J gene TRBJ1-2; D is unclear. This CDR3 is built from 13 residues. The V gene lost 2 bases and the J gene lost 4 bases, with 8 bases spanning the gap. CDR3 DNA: TGTGCCAGCAGTTTACAGTTACCCTATGGCTACACCTTC. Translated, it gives CASSLQLPYGYTF.

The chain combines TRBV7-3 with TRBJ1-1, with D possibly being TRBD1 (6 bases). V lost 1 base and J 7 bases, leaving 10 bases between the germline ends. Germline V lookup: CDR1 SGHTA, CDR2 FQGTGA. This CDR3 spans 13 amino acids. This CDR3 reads CASSLNNRDEAFF. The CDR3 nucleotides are TGTGCCAGCAGCTTAAATAACAGGGATGAAGCTTTCTTT.

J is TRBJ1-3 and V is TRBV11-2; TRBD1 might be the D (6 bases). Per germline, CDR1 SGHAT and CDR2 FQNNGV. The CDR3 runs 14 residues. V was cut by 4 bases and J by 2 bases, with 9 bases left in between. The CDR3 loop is CASSSGQPGNTIYF. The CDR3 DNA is TGTGCCAGCAGCTCAGGACAGCCTGGAAACACCATATATTTT.

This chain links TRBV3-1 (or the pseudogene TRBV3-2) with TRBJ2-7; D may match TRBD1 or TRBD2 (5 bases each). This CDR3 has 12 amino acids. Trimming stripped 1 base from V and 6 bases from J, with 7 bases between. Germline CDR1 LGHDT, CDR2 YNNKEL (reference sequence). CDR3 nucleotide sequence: TGTGCCAGCAGCCAAGCCGGGGCCGAGCAGTACTTC. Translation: CASSQAGAEQYF.

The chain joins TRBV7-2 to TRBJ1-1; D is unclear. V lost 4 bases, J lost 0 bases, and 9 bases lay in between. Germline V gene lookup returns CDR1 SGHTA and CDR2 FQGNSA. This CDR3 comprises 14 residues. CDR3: CASSSRLLNTEAFF. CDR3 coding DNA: TGTGCCAGCAGCTCCCGACTCCTGAACACTGAAGCTTTCTTT.

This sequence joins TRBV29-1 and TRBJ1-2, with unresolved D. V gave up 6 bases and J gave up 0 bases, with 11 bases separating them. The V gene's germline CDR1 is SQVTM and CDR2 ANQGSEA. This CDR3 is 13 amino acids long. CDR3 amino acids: CSVPRTANYGYTF. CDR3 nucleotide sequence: TGCAGCGTACCCCGTACAGCTAACTATGGCTACACCTTC.

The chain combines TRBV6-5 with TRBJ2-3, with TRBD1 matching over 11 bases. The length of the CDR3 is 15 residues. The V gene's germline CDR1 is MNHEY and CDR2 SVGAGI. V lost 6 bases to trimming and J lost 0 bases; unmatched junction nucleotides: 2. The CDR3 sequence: CASRDRGRSTDTQYF. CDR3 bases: TGTGCCAGCAGGGACAGGGGGCGTAGCACAGATACGCAGTATTTT.

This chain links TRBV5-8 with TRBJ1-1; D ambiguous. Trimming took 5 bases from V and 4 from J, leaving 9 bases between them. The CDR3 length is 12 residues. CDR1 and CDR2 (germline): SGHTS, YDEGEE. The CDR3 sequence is CASRLRGTEAFF. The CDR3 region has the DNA TGTGCCAGCAGGCTTCGTGGCACTGAAGCTTTCTTT.

Here the CDR3 reads CASSPFGAEAFF. CDR3 bases: TGTGCCAGCTCACCCTTCGGCGCAGAAGCTTTCTTT. This chain links TRBV18 with TRBJ1-1; D is uncertain. V was trimmed by 3 bases and J by 8 bases, leaving 10 bases between them. Germline lookup yields CDR1 KGHSH and CDR2 LQKENI. The CDR3 length is 12 residues.

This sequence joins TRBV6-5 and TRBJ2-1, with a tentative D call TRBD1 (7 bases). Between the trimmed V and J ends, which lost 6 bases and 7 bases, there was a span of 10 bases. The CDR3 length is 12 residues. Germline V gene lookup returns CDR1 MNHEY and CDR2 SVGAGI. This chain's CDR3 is CASSPGGNEQFF. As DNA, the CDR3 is TGTGCCAGCAGCCCAGGGGGGAATGAGCAGTTCTTC.

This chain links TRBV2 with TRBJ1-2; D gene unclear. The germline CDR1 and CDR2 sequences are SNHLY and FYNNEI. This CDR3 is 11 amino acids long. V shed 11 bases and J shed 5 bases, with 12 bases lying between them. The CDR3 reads CAAGRTYGYTF. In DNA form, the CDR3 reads TGTGCCGCCGGGAGGACTTATGGCTACACCTTC.

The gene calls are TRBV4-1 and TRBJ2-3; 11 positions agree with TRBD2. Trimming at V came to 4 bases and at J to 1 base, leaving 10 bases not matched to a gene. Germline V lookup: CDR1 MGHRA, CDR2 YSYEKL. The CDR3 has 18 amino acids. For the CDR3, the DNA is TGCGCCAGCAGCCGGGGTGCACTAGCGGGGGAGGGCACAGATACGCAGTATTTT. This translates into CASSRGALAGEGTDTQYF.